The subject of this entry is one T cell receptor (beta chain). Germline V gives CDR1 SGHDT, CDR2 YYEEEE. V lost 7 bases, J lost 4 bases, and 6 bases stayed unmatched. The CDR3 runs 14 residues. The data derive from a study of long-term antiretroviral therapy in people with HIV. Cryopreserved PBMC numbered roughly 1-11 million per sample before DNA extraction. Runs used v3.0 of the immunoSEQ assay and were done at survey level. The assay was immunoSEQ multiplex PCR, and TCRdb's table has in-frame clones only and misses some. The sample holds fewer than 25,000 clones, 85% to 90% seen once. The chain carries TRBV5-6 and TRBJ2-7, with 12 bases identical to TRBD2. The material sequenced was unsorted PBMCs, taken 2.3 years after starting antiretroviral therapy. The TCR originated in a man aged 60 to 75 with HIV. DNA for the CDR3: TGTGCCAGCGAAACTAGCGGGGGGTCGTACGAGCAGTACTTC. It encodes CASETSGGSYEQYF.